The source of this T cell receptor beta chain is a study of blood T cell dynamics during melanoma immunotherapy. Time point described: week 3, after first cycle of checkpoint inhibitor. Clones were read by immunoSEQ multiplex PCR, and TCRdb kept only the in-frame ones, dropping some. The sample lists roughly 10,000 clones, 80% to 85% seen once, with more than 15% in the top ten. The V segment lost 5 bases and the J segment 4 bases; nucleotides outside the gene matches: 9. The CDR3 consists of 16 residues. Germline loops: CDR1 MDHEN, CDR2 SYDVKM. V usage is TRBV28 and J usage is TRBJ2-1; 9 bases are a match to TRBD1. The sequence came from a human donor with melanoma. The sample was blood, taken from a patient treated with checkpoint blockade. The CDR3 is CASSGTGTGPYNEQFF. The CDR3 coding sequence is TGTGCCAGCAGTGGAACCGGGACAGGGCCTTACAATGAGCAGTTCTTC.